This is a list of T cell receptor beta chains from one sample in a study of immune evolution from preneoplasia to lung adenocarcinoma. The table came from immunoSEQ multiplex PCR; TCRdb's copy has only in-frame clones and leaves some out. The sample holds 4,000 to 4,500 clones, under 80% seen once. The specimen was FFPE invasive lung adenocarcinoma tissue. The receptors shown here come from a person aged 65 to 85 with invasive lung adenocarcinoma. Some clones in this sample may be carry-over from other donors' samples. CDR3s include the opening cysteine and the closing phenylalanine or tryptophan. A D gene is named only where the DNA matches it firmly. Some rows have no size entry. The others give once, few or many, or a class for an expanded clone.

j_call | d_call | clone_size | v_call | cdr3_aa | cdr3_nt
TRBJ1-1 | . | . | TRBV19 | CASSRDFSLANTEAFF | TGTGCCAGTAGTCGGGACTTTTCTCTTGCGAACACTGAAGCTTTCTTT
TRBJ2-7 | . | . | TRBV28 | CASRTPGGTYEQYF | TGTGCCAGCAGAACACCCGGTGGGACCTACGAGCAGTACTTC
TRBJ2-5 | . | . | TRBV25-1 | CASTPTGIGKTQYF | TGTGCCAGCACCCCGACGGGCATCGGGAAGACCCAGTACTTC
TRBJ2-3 | TRBD2 | . | TRBV29-1 | CSASGRNTDTQYF | TGCAGCGCTAGCGGGAGGAACACAGATACGCAGTATTTT
TRBJ2-7 | . | . | TRBV11-2 | CASSLGNDPSSYEQYF | TGTGCCAGCAGCTTAGGTAACGATCCGAGCTCCTACGAGCAGTACTTC
TRBJ2-3 | . | . | TRBV28 | CASSLGQPTDTQYF | TGTGCCAGCAGTTTAGGGCAGCCCACAGATACGCAGTATTTT
TRBJ1-1 | . | . | TRBV15 | CATSREGTGGMRTEAFF | TGTGCCACCAGCAGAGAGGGGACGGGGGGAATGCGCACTGAAGCTTTCTTT
TRBJ2-7 | . | . | TRBV7-3 | CASSLTTVREQYF | TGTGCCAGCAGCCTGACTACGGTACGCGAGCAGTACTTC
TRBJ2-1 | TRBD2 | . | TRBV11-3 | CASSLVIAGGPVFNEQFF | TGTGCCAGCAGCTTAGTAATAGCGGGAGGGCCTGTGTTCAATGAGCAGTTCTTC
TRBJ1-1 | . | . | TRBV5-1 | CASSRGRINTEAFF | TGCGCCAGCAGCCGGGGACGGATAAACACTGAAGCTTTCTTT
TRBJ1-5 | . | . | TRBV27 | CASSSENQPQHF | TGTGCCAGCAGTTCGGAGAATCAGCCCCAGCATTTT
TRBJ1-5 | . | . | TRBV7-9 | CASSSTPAPNQPQHF | TGTGCCAGCAGCTCCACCCCCGCGCCGAATCAGCCCCAGCATTTT
TRBJ2-3 | TRBD2 | once | TRBV20-1 | CSAGGADTQYF | TGCAGTGCGGGGGGGGCAGATACGCAGTATTTT
TRBJ2-3 | . | . | TRBV9 | CASSAVLTDTQYF | TGTGCCAGCAGCGCCGTACTCACAGATACGCAGTATTTT
TRBJ2-7 | . | . | TRBV29-1 | CSVETESSYEQYF | TGCAGCGTTGAGACAGAGAGCTCCTACGAGCAGTACTTC
TRBJ1-4 | . | . | TRBV5-1 | CASSSNHVTSGEKLFF | TGCGCCAGCAGCTCTAACCACGTCACTTCGGGGGAAAAACTGTTTTTT
TRBJ2-5 | . | . | TRBV28 | CASSLTRIKETQYF | TGTGCCAGCAGTCTAACTCGGATCAAAGAGACCCAGTACTTC
TRBJ2-3 | . | . | TRBV29-1 | CSVEVRTRGTDTQYF | TGCAGCGTTGAAGTTCGGACTCGCGGCACAGATACGCAGTATTTT
TRBJ1-4 | . | . | TRBV29-1 | CSAQGGGDGEKLFF | TGCAGCGCTCAAGGTGGGGGGGACGGTGAAAAACTGTTTTTT
TRBJ2-7 | TRBD2 | . | TRBV5-6 | CASGRAEQYF | TGTGCCAGCGGGAGGGCGGAGCAGTACTTC
TRBJ2-5 | TRBD1 | . | TRBV5-1 | CASSLVSTGAAETQYF | TGCGCCAGCAGCTTGGTATCCACAGGGGCGGCAGAGACCCAGTACTTC
TRBJ2-5 | . | . | TRBV12-5 | CASGTGQTGQETQYF | TGTGCTAGTGGTACTGGCCAGACAGGTCAAGAGACCCAGTACTTC
TRBJ2-1 | TRBD1 | . | TRBV5-4 | CASSTLDRGGSYNEQFF | TGTGCCAGCAGCACCCTGGACAGGGGTGGGTCCTACAATGAGCAGTTCTTC
TRBJ1-2 | . | few | TRBV6-5 | CASSYSRVGGYTF | TGTGCCAGCAGTTACTCGAGGGTCGGCGGCTACACCTTC
TRBJ1-4 | . | . | TRBV18 | CASSLGGNEKLFF | TGTGCCAGCTCGCTGGGGGGTAATGAAAAACTGTTTTTT
TRBJ2-1 | TRBD2 | . | TRBV30 | CAWSRLAGAGDEQFF | TGTGCCTGGAGTCGGCTAGCGGGAGCTGGAGATGAGCAGTTCTTC